The clone carrying this T cell receptor beta chain was recorded many times. This CDR3 contains 13 residues. The germline CDR1 and CDR2 sequences are DFQATT and SNEGSKA (reference sequence). V lost 0 bases, J lost 7 bases, and 10 bases lay in between. TCRdb redid the calling of the RT-PCR reads with MiXCR, one entry per CDR3 protein. Here the sample spans almost 700,000 distinct CDR3 sequences, 11% to 15% being singletons. The specimen was memory CD4+ T cells from blood. The origin of this receptor is a female donor in good health, serving as a healthy control. The chain links TRBV20-1 to TRBJ2-1; D call uncertain. CDR3 in amino acids: CSARDQVRNEQFF. The DNA for the CDR3 is TGCAGTGCTAGAGATCAGGTCAGGAATGAGCAGTTCTTC.